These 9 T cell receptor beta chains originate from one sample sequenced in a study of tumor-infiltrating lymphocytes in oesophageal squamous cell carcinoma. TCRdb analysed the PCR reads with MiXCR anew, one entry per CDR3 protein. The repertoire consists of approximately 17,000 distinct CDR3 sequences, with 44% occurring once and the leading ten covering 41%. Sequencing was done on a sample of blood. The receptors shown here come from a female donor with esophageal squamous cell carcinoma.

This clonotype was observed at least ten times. The CDR3 bases are TGTGCCAGCAGTTACTCTCAGGGGACAGGGAATCAGCCCCAGCATTTT. Its protein is CASSYSQGTGNQPQHF. The chain has TRBV6-6 and TRBJ1-5, with 9 bases aligning to TRBD1. This CDR3 contains 16 residues. Germline trimming cut 0 bases from V and 4 bases from J; bases unmatched to any gene: 4. Germline assignment: CDR1 MNHNY and CDR2 SVGAGI (reference sequence).

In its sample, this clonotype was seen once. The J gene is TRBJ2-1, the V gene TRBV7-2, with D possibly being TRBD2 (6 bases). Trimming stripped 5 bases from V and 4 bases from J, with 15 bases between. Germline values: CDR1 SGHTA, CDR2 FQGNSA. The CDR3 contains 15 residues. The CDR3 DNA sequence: TGTGCCAGCAGCCAAGGGTCTAGCGAATACAATGAGCAGTTCTTC. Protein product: CASSQGSSEYNEQFF.

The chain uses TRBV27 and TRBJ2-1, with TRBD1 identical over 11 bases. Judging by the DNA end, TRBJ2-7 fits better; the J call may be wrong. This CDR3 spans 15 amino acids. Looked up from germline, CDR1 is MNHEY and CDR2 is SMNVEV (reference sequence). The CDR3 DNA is TGTGCCAGCAGACGAACGTCCGGGACAGGGGGCGAGCAGTACTTC. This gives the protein CASRRTSGTGGEQYF.

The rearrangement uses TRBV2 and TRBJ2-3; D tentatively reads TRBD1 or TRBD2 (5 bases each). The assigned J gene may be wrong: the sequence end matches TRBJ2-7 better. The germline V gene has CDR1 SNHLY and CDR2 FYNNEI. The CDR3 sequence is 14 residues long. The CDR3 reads CASQVRAGLAEQYF. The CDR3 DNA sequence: TGTGCCAGCCAAGTCAGGGCGGGCCTCGCCGAGCAGTACTTC.

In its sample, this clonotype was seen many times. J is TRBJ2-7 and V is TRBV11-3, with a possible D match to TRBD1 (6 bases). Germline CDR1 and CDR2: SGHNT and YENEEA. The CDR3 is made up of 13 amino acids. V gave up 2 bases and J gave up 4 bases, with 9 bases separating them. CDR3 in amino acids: CASSLQGSYEQYF. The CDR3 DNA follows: TGTGCCAGCAGCTTACAGGGGAGTTACGAGCAGTACTTC.

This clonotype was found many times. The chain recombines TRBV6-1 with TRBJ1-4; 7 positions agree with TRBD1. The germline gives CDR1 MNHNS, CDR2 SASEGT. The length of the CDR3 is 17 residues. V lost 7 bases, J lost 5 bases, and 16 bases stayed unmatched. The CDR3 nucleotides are TGTGCCAGCAAAGAGCCGTTGGGGGACAGACAAAATGAAAAACTGTTTTTT. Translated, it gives CASKEPLGDRQNEKLFF.

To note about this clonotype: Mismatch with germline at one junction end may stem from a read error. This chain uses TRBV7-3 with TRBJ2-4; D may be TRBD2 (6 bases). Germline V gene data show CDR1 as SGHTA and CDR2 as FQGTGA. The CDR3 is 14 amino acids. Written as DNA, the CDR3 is TGTGCCAGCAAGATCACGGGGGATCAATCACCCCTCCACTTC. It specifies CASKITGDQSPLHF.

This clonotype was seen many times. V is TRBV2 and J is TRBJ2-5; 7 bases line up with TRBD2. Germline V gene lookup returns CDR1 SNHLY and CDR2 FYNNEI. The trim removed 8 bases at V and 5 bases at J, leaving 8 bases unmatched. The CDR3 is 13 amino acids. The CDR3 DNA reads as TGTGCCAGCGGCGGACTAGTTTCGGAGACCCAGTACTTC. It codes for CASGGLVSETQYF.

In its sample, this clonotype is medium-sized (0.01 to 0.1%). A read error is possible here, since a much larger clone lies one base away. In nucleotides, the CDR3 is TGTGCCAGCAGCTTAGATATTTGGGGTGGGCAGTACTTC. Translated: CASSLDIWGGQYF. The chain couples TRBV7-6 to TRBJ2-5; D unresolved. The CDR3 runs 13 residues. V lost 1 base to trimming and J lost 11 bases, with 14 bases between them. Germline values: CDR1 SGHVS, CDR2 FNYEAQ.